This is a list of T cell receptor beta chains from one sample in a study of blood T cell repertoires in COVID-19. The repertoire was sequenced with immunoSEQ multiplex PCR; TCRdb's copy has only in-frame clones and lacks some. In the table there are around 70,000 clones, more than 80% of which are singletons. Sequenced material: peripheral blood. These TCRs come from a woman aged 55-69 years with acute or convalescent COVID-19. CDR3s include the opening cysteine and the closing phenylalanine or tryptophan. D genes are given only for firm matches. Size is stated for part of the rows, as once, few or many counts, or as a class when the clone is expanded.

d_gene: -; abundance: -; j_gene: TRBJ1-1; v_gene: TRBV12-3/TRBV12-4; CDR3nt: TGTGCCAGCAGTTTAGAAGGGGGCACTGAAGCTTTCTTT; CDR3aa: CASSLEGGTEAFF
d_gene: TRBD2; abundance: -; j_gene: TRBJ2-1; v_gene: TRBV5-1; CDR3nt: TGCGCCAGCAGCCCTGGACTAGCGGGGGTAGGGAATGAGCAGTTCTTC; CDR3aa: CASSPGLAGVGNEQFF
d_gene: -; abundance: -; j_gene: TRBJ1-2; v_gene: TRBV28; CDR3nt: TGTGCCAGCAGTTCCAATACCAGGGGTAACTATGGCTACACCTTC; CDR3aa: CASSSNTRGNYGYTF
d_gene: TRBD1; abundance: -; j_gene: TRBJ2-5; v_gene: TRBV10-3; CDR3nt: TGTGCCATCAGTGAGTCGGGACAGTCACAAGAGACCCAGTACTTC; CDR3aa: CAISESGQSQETQYF
d_gene: TRBD1; abundance: -; j_gene: TRBJ2-3; v_gene: TRBV11-2; CDR3nt: TGTGCCAGCAGCCCGCAGGGACAGACCACAGATACGCAGTATTTT; CDR3aa: CASSPQGQTTDTQYF
d_gene: -; abundance: -; j_gene: TRBJ2-7; v_gene: TRBV28; CDR3nt: TGTGCCAGCAGTTCTCCCCCGCTAAGAAGTCCCTACGAGCAGTACTTC; CDR3aa: CASSSPPLRSPYEQYF
d_gene: TRBD1; abundance: -; j_gene: TRBJ2-7; v_gene: TRBV24-1; CDR3nt: TGTGCCACCAGCCCGGGACAGGGGCTTTACGAGCAGTACTTC; CDR3aa: CATSPGQGLYEQYF
d_gene: -; abundance: -; j_gene: TRBJ1-1; v_gene: TRBV21-1; CDR3nt: TGTGCCAGCATCGAGAGGGTTGGGCACACTGAAGCTTTCTTT; CDR3aa: CASIERVGHTEAFF
d_gene: -; abundance: -; j_gene: TRBJ1-4; v_gene: TRBV19; CDR3nt: TGTGCCAGTAGTATAGGGCCCAGTGCGGAAGGTGAAAAACTGTTTTTT; CDR3aa: CASSIGPSAEGEKLFF
d_gene: -; abundance: -; j_gene: TRBJ1-5; v_gene: TRBV2; CDR3nt: TGTGCCAGCAGTGATCTAGGGACACAAAATCAGCCCCAGCATTTT; CDR3aa: CASSDLGTQNQPQHF
d_gene: TRBD1; abundance: few; j_gene: TRBJ2-3; v_gene: TRBV24-1; CDR3nt: TGTGCCACCAGTGACCCCGGGACAGCGATCGAAGATACGCAGTATTTT; CDR3aa: CATSDPGTAIEDTQYF
d_gene: -; abundance: -; j_gene: TRBJ2-2; v_gene: TRBV4-2; CDR3nt: TGTGCCAGCAGCCAAGGGACACCTAACACCGGGGAGCTGTTTTTT; CDR3aa: CASSQGTPNTGELFF
d_gene: TRBD1; abundance: -; j_gene: TRBJ2-1; v_gene: TRBV28; CDR3nt: TGTGCCAGCGGCTGGACAGGGAAATCCTACAATGAGCAGTTCTTC; CDR3aa: CASGWTGKSYNEQFF
d_gene: TRBD1; abundance: -; j_gene: TRBJ1-2; v_gene: TRBV3-1/TRBV3-2; CDR3nt: TGTGCCAGCAGCCCGGGACAGGGACGAGGCTACACCTTC; CDR3aa: CASSPGQGRGYTF
d_gene: TRBD1; abundance: -; j_gene: TRBJ2-2; v_gene: TRBV14; CDR3nt: TGTGCCAGCAGCCAGGACCTCTCCGGGACAGGGGTCAACGGGGAGCTGTTTTTT; CDR3aa: CASSQDLSGTGVNGELFF
d_gene: -; abundance: -; j_gene: TRBJ2-6; v_gene: TRBV18; CDR3nt: TGTGCCAGCTCCCTCAGCGCTTCTGGGGCCAACGTCCTGACTTTC; CDR3aa: CASSLSASGANVLTF
d_gene: -; abundance: -; j_gene: TRBJ1-6; v_gene: TRBV30; CDR3nt: TGTGCCTGGAGTGCCCGGGGGGATTCACCCCTCCACTTT; CDR3aa: CAWSARGDSPLHF
d_gene: -; abundance: -; j_gene: TRBJ1-3; v_gene: TRBV6-5; CDR3nt: TGTGCCAGCAGTTACAATGGGGAGGGAACTGGAAACACCATATATTTT; CDR3aa: CASSYNGEGTGNTIYF
d_gene: -; abundance: -; j_gene: TRBJ1-4; v_gene: TRBV2; CDR3nt: TGTGCCAGCAGATTACAGGGTGTCGGTGAAAAACTGTTTTTT; CDR3aa: CASRLQGVGEKLFF
d_gene: TRBD1; abundance: -; j_gene: TRBJ1-2; v_gene: TRBV6-5; CDR3nt: TGTGCCAGCAGGGCCGACAGGGTCTATGGCTACACCTTC; CDR3aa: CASRADRVYGYTF
d_gene: TRBD1; abundance: -; j_gene: TRBJ2-4; v_gene: TRBV7-3; CDR3nt: TGTGCCAGCAGTTTAGGGACAGGGGGAGCCAAAAACATTCAGTACTTC; CDR3aa: CASSLGTGGAKNIQYF
d_gene: TRBD2; abundance: -; j_gene: TRBJ2-1; v_gene: TRBV28; CDR3nt: TGTGCCAGCAGTTCCTACTCTAGCGGGGGTGGGAATGAGCAGTTCTTC; CDR3aa: CASSSYSSGGGNEQFF